A single sample gave rise to the 7 T cell receptor beta chains below, sequenced in a study of T cells in Graves' hyperthyroidism and ophthalmopathy. RNA transcripts yielded amplified TCR beta CDR3 regions. The HTBI primer set was used in a first-round RT-PCR of the TCR CDR3. TCRdb recomputed calls from the multiplex PCR reads with MiXCR, one row per CDR3 protein. The sample has roughly 570,000 distinct CDR3 sequences, 15% to 19% seen once. The specimen sequenced was blood. The origin of the receptors is a woman in her 30s with Graves' hyperthyroidism.

V is TRBV6-1 and J is TRBJ2-7; maybe TRBD1 (5 bases). This CDR3 is 14 amino acids long. The germline gives CDR1 MNHNS, CDR2 SASEGT. V was cut by 5 bases and J by 3 bases, with 14 bases left in between. CDR3 DNA sequence: TGTGCCAGCAGTTCTATGGGGCGGAACTACGAGCAGTACTTC. This translates into CASSSMGRNYEQYF.

This clonotype was observed at least ten times. The chain employs TRBV29-1 and TRBJ1-1; 7 nucleotides match TRBD1. There are 13 residues in the CDR3. The germline CDR1 and CDR2 sequences are SQVTM and ANQGSEA. V shed 6 bases, J shed 5 bases, and the junction held 9 bases outside the gene matches. The DNA of the CDR3 is TGCAGCGTAGGGCAGGGGGTGGATACTGAAGCTTTCTTT. It is translated as CSVGQGVDTEAFF. The complete variable domain, with remaining parts taken from reference TRBV29-1 and TRBJ1-1, reads SAVISQKPSRDICQRGTSLTIQCQVDSQVTMMFWYRQQPGQSLTLIATANQGSEATYESGFVIDKFPISRPNLTFSTLTVSNMSPEDSSIYLCSVGQGVDTEAFFGQGTRLTVV.

V is TRBV19 and J is TRBJ2-1; 7 nucleotides line up with TRBD2. The V segment lost 3 bases and the J segment 6 bases; nucleotides outside the gene matches: 5. The CDR3 length is 14 residues. The V gene's germline CDR1 is LNHDA and CDR2 SQIVND (reference sequence). The CDR3 is CASSIQGGFNEQFF. The CDR3 nucleotides read TGTGCCAGTAGTATCCAGGGAGGGTTCAATGAGCAGTTCTTC.

This clonotype was picked up many times. The gene calls are TRBV14 and TRBJ2-3; 8 nucleotides align to TRBD1. Germline trimming cut 4 bases from V and 3 bases from J; bases unmatched to any gene: 6. The germline gives CDR1 SGHDN, CDR2 FVKESK. The CDR3 spans 15 residues. DNA for the CDR3: TGTGCCAGCAGCCTACGGACAGGGTGGACAGATACGCAGTATTTT. It codes for CASSLRTGWTDTQYF.

The rearrangement links TRBV18 to TRBJ2-7; TRBD1 is a possible D gene (6 bases). The germline V gene has CDR1 KGHSH and CDR2 LQKENI. The CDR3 spans 15 residues. The V gene lost 2 bases and the J gene lost 7 bases, with 18 bases spanning the gap. The CDR3: CASSPKPGQNGEQYF. For the CDR3, the DNA is TGTGCCAGCTCACCAAAGCCGGGACAAAACGGGGAGCAGTACTTC.

There are many counts of this clonotype. This chain connects TRBV6-1 to TRBJ1-5; TRBD1 matches at 8 bases. The germline CDR1 and CDR2 sequences are MNHNS and SASEGT. The CDR3 is 14 residues long. The trim removed 4 bases at V and 2 bases at J, leaving 1 base unmatched. Written as DNA, the CDR3 is TGTGCCAGCAGTGCGACAGGGGGCAATCAGCCCCAGCATTTT. It translates to CASSATGGNQPQHF.

This clonotype showed up many times. The chain carries TRBV7-9 and TRBJ1-1; D perhaps matches TRBD1 (5 bases). Germline V lookup: CDR1 SEHNR, CDR2 FQNEAQ (reference sequence). CDR3 length: 12 residues. CDR3 DNA: TGTGCTGGGGGGAAAGGAAACACTGAAGCTTTCTTT. Translating gives CAGGKGNTEAFF.